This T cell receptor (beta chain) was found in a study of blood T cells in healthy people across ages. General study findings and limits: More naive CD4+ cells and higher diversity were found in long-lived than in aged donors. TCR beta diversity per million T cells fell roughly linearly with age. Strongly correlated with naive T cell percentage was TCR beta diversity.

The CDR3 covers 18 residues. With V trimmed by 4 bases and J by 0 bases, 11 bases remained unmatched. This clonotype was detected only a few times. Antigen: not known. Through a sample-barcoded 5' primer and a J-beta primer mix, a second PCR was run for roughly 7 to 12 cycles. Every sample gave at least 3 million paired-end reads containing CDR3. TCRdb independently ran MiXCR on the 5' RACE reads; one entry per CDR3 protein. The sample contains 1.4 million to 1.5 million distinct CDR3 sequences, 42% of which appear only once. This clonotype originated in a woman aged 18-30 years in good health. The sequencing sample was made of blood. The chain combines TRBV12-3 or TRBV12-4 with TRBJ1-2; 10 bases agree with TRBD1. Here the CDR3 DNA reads TGTGCCAGCAGTTCCACCGAGGGACAGGGGTCCCCTAACTATGGCTACACCTTC. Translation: CASSSTEGQGSPNYGYTF.